The TCR beta chain described here comes from a study of blood T cells in healthy people across ages (dated by TCRdb to about 2015). Turning to the overall study: In model experiments, roughly one uniquely barcoded TCR beta cDNA molecule per two T cells was captured by template switching. Age-related changes in TCR beta repertoire diversity were measured in the study by deep sequencing normalized with unique cDNA molecular identifiers. Two additional independent replicas of 1 million unique cDNA reads from the same blood draw were analyzed for two donors (one aged 18 to 30 and one aged 80 or older). Donors were grouped into four age groups: young (average roughly 17 years), middle-aged (about 38), aged (approximately 58) and long-lived (just over 80). On the study overall, not on this receptor specifically: The percentage of naive T cells measured by flow cytometry correlated strongly with observed TCR beta diversity. Since profiling was done on bulk unsorted PBMCs, naive and antigen-experienced compartments could not be conclusively compared. The CMV infection status of donors was not known, potentially confounding age-related changes in expanded clonotypes. Compared with the aged group, more naive CD4+ T cells, fewer expanded clones and increased TCR diversity were shown by the long-lived group, suggesting age selection. Estimates of total diversity based on one million sequenced T cells were regarded as lower bounds and as underestimates. As age increased, observed TCR beta diversity per million T cells dropped in a roughly linear way, and a significant reduction was already evident by age roughly 36.

CDR1 is given as DFQATT and CDR2 as SNEGSKA, both from the germline V gene (reference sequence). V is cut by 6 bases and J by 2 bases, and the space between the germline ends is 14 bases. From the cysteine through the phenylalanine, the CDR3 covers 13 amino acids. Just CDR3 DNA is preserved here, 39 bases in frame from base 1. The library relied on 5' RACE. The reads were generated on an Illumina HiSeq 2500. A second roughly 6 to 12 cycle PCR used a sample-barcoded 5' primer and a J-beta primer mix. A unique molecular identifier was introduced onto each TCR beta cDNA molecule by a template-switch 5' adaptor carrying 12 random nucleotides. At least 2.5 million CDR3-containing paired-end reads were obtained from each sample. First-strand cDNA was synthesized from all RNA with the Mint cDNA synthesis kit, primed by a TRBC-specific oligonucleotide. All cDNA was treated with uracil-DNA glycosylase and then went through a first 18-cycle PCR with the universal primers M1SS and BC2_uni_R. As for how the authors treated the data: Normalization of each sample was performed by random selection of 1 million high-quality reads, each carrying a distinct molecular identifier. Reads sharing molecular identifiers were discarded rather than binned into consensus sequences. MiTCR, set to a Q25 quality threshold and the strictest error-elimination algorithm, was used for CDR3 identification, clonotype clustering and error correction. A nonparametric unseen species model using Euler transformation provided a lower-bound estimate of total TCR beta diversity. The raw public data were reprocessed by TCRdb itself: fastp quality trimming at Q25, MiXCR clonotype calling, in-frame beta chains only. Under each unique CDR3 protein, matching rows form one entry showing the most common genes and DNA. The V and J calls were not made by the authors but by TCRdb's processing. This sample comprises around 820,000 distinct CDR3 sequences, approximately 25% of them detected only once. Jointly, the top ten make up under 4% of the sample.

The approximately 41 donors, aged roughly 6 to 95 years, were systemically healthy Caucasian individuals from Russia. About 9.1 milliliters of peripheral blood were collected from each donor into EDTA-treated Vacutainer tubes. Ficoll-Paque density-gradient centrifugation was used to isolate PBMCs, with at least 6 million obtained per sample. Total RNA, at least 6 micrograms per sample, was extracted from PBMCs with Trizol reagent. The percentages of naive CD45RAhigh/CD27high T cells were determined by flow cytometry on a PBMC aliquot from every donor. This clonotype was seen a few times. The antigen this receptor binds is unknown. There are no base qualities to consult, and no much larger clone falls within one base. These data are also associated with another study on T cells of mothers and their children. Per that second paper: Donors were nine systemically healthy Caucasian individuals: three mothers and their six children. cDNA synthesis consumed the entire amount of extracted RNA, loaded at approximately 1.6 ug RNA in each 15 ul reaction. In the second PCR, the M1S primer added sample barcodes and 2-4 random nucleotides. More than 8.5 million TCR beta CDR3 reads were obtained from each mother, and several million reads were obtained from each child. TCR recombination output is similarly shaped by thymic selection in related and unrelated pairs, with a minor effect exerted by inherited differences. Normalized repertoire overlap was always slightly but never significantly higher in related than unrelated mother-child pairs. With a sensitivity of approximately 100 clones per million clonotypes, no persistent microchimeric T cell clones were detected. To look for features that set related mother-child pairs apart from unrelated individuals, the researchers ran deep NGS to compare the TCR beta repertoires of mothers and children. The mean age was 40 +/- 4 years for the mothers and about 10 +/- 4 years for the children. After adapter ligation with NEBNext reagents, the libraries were sequenced on Illumina HiSeq 2000 with 100+100 nt paired-end reads. To prevent cross-contamination, the mother and child libraries were prepared one month apart and sequenced in separate runs. For each donor, between 500,000 and 2,000,000 distinct TCR beta clonotypes were identified. Naive TCR beta clonotypes were estimated from low-frequency clonotypes matched to each donor's FACS-determined naive share, without sorting.

This sequence uses TRBV20-1 and TRBJ2-7, and perhaps TRBD1 as D gene, on 6 matching bases. The TCR was taken from a boy aged 5-17 years in good health. The sample consisted of blood. The DNA is as follows: TGCAGTGCCCAAGAGGACAGCCCCTACGAGCAGTACTTC. Protein translation: CSAQEDSPYEQYF.